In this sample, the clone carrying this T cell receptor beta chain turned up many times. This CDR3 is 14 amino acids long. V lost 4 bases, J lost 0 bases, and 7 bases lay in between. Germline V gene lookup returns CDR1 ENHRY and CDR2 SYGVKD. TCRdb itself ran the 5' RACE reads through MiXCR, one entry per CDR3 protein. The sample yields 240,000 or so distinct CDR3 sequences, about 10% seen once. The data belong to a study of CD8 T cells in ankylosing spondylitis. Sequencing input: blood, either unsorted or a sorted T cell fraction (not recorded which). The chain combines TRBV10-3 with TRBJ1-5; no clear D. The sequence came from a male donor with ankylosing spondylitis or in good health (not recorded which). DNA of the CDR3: TGTGCCATCAGTGTGGAGGGTAGCAATCAGCCCCAGCATTTT. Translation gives CAISVEGSNQPQHF.